Presented here are 32 T cell receptor beta chains from one specimen sequenced in a study of blood T cell repertoires in COVID-19. Only in-frame clones appear in the TCRdb table, and some are missing; sequencing was by immunoSEQ multiplex PCR. This table has 250,000 to 300,000 clones, 75% to 85% appearing once. Sequences were obtained from peripheral blood. The receptors here all came from a man aged 50 to 59 with active or convalescent COVID-19.

This clone was counted between two and nine times. The chain combines TRBV5-1 with TRBJ2-3; D possibly corresponds to TRBD1 (6 bases). CDR3 length: 14 residues. Trimming took off 5 bases at V and 6 bases at J, with 16 bases between the two ends. The V gene's germline CDR1 is SGHRS and CDR2 YFSETQ. The CDR3 protein is CASSPDSIRDTQYF. CDR3 coding DNA: TGCGCCAGCAGTCCGGACAGTATCCGGGATACGCAGTATTTT.

This chain joins TRBV9 and TRBJ2-1, with 16 positions matching TRBD2. This CDR3 contains 18 residues. CDR1 and CDR2 from the germline V gene are SGDLS and YYNGEE. V lost 4 bases to trimming and J lost 6 bases; unmatched junction nucleotides: 10. The CDR3 bases are TGTGCCAGCAGCAAACCGGGACTAGCGGGAGGGCCGAGCAATGAGCAGTTCTTC. Protein: CASSKPGLAGGPSNEQFF.

V and J are TRBV6-5 and TRBJ2-1; TRBD1 is a possible D gene (6 bases). V lost 6 bases to trimming and J lost 2 bases, with 11 bases between them. Looked up from germline, CDR1 is MNHEY and CDR2 is SVGAGI. This CDR3 spans 14 amino acids. The CDR3 spells CASSLTGAYNEQFF. Written as DNA, the CDR3 is TGTGCCAGCAGCCTGACAGGAGCCTACAATGAGCAGTTCTTC.

The V call is TRBV4-2, the J call TRBJ2-1, with 11 bases identical to TRBD2. This CDR3 has 15 residues. Germline lookup yields CDR1 LGHNA and CDR2 YNFKEQ. With 4 bases clipped from V and 7 bases from J, the junction kept 6 bases outside the gene matches. CDR3 bases: TGTGCCAGCAGCCTAACTAGCGGGAGTATTAATGAGCAGTTCTTC. Its translation is CASSLTSGSINEQFF.

The chain links TRBV27 to TRBJ2-5; 7 bases are shared with TRBD1. CDR1 and CDR2 from the germline V gene are MNHEY and SMNVEV (reference sequence). The CDR3 spans 15 residues. The ends lost 6 bases at V and 1 base at J; junction bases unmatched: 8. CDR3 loop: CASRGQNYFQETQYF. CDR3 nucleotide sequence: TGTGCCAGCAGGGGACAGAACTATTTCCAAGAGACCCAGTACTTC.

This chain joins TRBV9 and TRBJ2-3, with D possibly matching TRBD2 (6 bases). Germline lookup yields CDR1 SGDLS and CDR2 YYNGEE. The CDR3 length is 14 residues. Trimming cost V 3 bases and J 1 base, with 9 bases left between them. CDR3 DNA sequence: TGTGCCAGCAGCGGGAGGGATCGCACAGATACGCAGTATTTT. It specifies CASSGRDRTDTQYF.

The chain employs TRBV5-5 and TRBJ1-2; 7 nucleotides align to TRBD1. Germline V lookup: CDR1 SGHKS, CDR2 YYEKEE (reference sequence). J gave up 5 bases and V 0 bases, and 4 bases lay outside the gene matches. The CDR3 has 14 amino acids. As DNA, the CDR3 is TGTGCCAGCAGCTTGGTACTACAGGGGTATGGCTACACCTTC. Translation gives CASSLVLQGYGYTF. The variable domain in full, completed from reference TRBV5-5 and TRBJ1-2, reads DAGVTQSPTHLIKTRGQQVTLRCSPISGHKSVSWYQQVLGQGPQFIFQYYEKEERGRGNFPDRFSARQFPNYSSELNVNALLLGDSALYLCASSLVLQGYGYTFGSGTRLTVV.

There are a few counts of this clone. This chain joins TRBV2 and TRBJ2-1, with 7 bases identical to TRBD2. The germline V gene encodes CDR1 SNHLY and CDR2 FYNNEI. The CDR3 spans 13 residues. The ends lost 10 bases at V and 4 bases at J; junction bases unmatched: 7. DNA for the CDR3: TGTGCCATCTCCCGGACTAGTTACAATGAGCAGTTCTTC. It yields the protein CAISRTSYNEQFF.

J is TRBJ2-2 and V is TRBV9, with TRBD2 matching over 9 bases. Trimming removed 4 bases from V and 6 bases from J; junction bases left unmatched: 13. Per germline, CDR1 SGDLS and CDR2 YYNGEE. The CDR3 runs 17 residues. The chain's CDR3 is CASSPTRGRASSGELFF. As DNA, the CDR3 is TGTGCCAGCAGCCCCACCCGCGGGAGGGCCTCCTCCGGGGAGCTGTTTTTT.

This clone was found once. This sequence joins TRBV15 and TRBJ1-3; 7 bases match TRBD1. CDR1 and CDR2 (germline): LNHNV, YYDKDF (reference sequence). After removal of 1 base from V and 0 bases from J, the junction contained 3 bases not matched to a gene. The CDR3 is 16 amino acids. The CDR3: CATSRAGQYSGNTIYF. CDR3 bases: TGTGCCACCAGCAGAGCGGGACAGTACTCTGGAAACACCATATATTTT.

This clone was counted between two and nine times. The chain employs TRBV15 and TRBJ2-7, with TRBD2 matching 14 bases. Trimming removed 3 bases from V and 7 bases from J; junction bases left unmatched: 11. The CDR3 has 17 residues. Germline V gene sequence: CDR1 LNHNV, CDR2 YYDKDF (reference sequence). CDR3 in amino acids: CATSRGTSGRFRQEQYF. The CDR3 DNA reads as TGTGCCACCAGCAGGGGGACTAGCGGGAGATTCCGCCAAGAGCAGTACTTC.

The chain joins TRBV28 to TRBJ2-3; TRBD1 agrees at 8 bases. The CDR3 contains 15 residues. J gave up 4 bases and V 8 bases, and 11 bases lay outside the gene matches. Germline V gives CDR1 MDHEN, CDR2 SYDVKM. The CDR3 nucleotides are TGTGCCAGCGGATTTCCCAGGGGGCAAGCAGATACGCAGTATTTT. Residues: CASGFPRGQADTQYF.

The V and J genes are TRBV19 and TRBJ1-2; 8 bases align to TRBD1. V trimming: 6 bases; J trimming: 7 bases; junction bases outside the gene matches: 7. This CDR3 has 13 residues. Germline CDR1 is LNHDA and CDR2 is SQIVND (reference sequence). In nucleotides, the CDR3 is TGTGCCAGTAGGGGACAGGTTGGGTTTGGCTACACCTTC. As protein: CASRGQVGFGYTF.

The chain is built from TRBV5-4 and TRBJ1-1, with D possibly TRBD1 on 6 matching bases. The germline CDR1 and CDR2 sequences are SGHNT and YYREEE (reference sequence). Trimming pared 4 bases from V and 4 bases from J, leaving 11 bases between. The CDR3 runs 13 residues. CDR3: CASSAQGSTEAFF. The CDR3 bases are TGTGCCAGCAGCGCACAGGGTTCCACTGAAGCTTTCTTT.

The chain links TRBV3-1 (or the pseudogene TRBV3-2) to TRBJ1-3; perhaps TRBD1 as D (5 bases). V dropped 5 bases and J dropped 2 bases, with 13 bases sitting between them. The CDR3 has 15 residues. Looked up from germline, CDR1 is LGHDT and CDR2 is YNNKEL (reference sequence). CDR3 in amino acids: CASSWDSGAGNTIYF. CDR3 nucleotide sequence: TGTGCCAGCAGCTGGGACTCCGGTGCTGGAAACACCATATATTTT.

The count of this clone is one. The genes are TRBV7-2 and TRBJ1-1; 8 bases match TRBD1. The CDR3 has 14 residues. Germline V gives CDR1 SGHTA, CDR2 FQGNSA. J lost 4 bases, V lost 2 bases, and 3 bases had no gene match. The CDR3 region is CASSLQGAGTEAFF. The DNA for the CDR3 is TGTGCCAGCAGCTTACAGGGGGCCGGCACTGAAGCTTTCTTT.

The V call is TRBV2, the J call TRBJ2-2, with D tentatively TRBD1 (6 bases). The germline V gene encodes CDR1 SNHLY and CDR2 FYNNEI. The CDR3 runs to 13 residues. Trimming removed 6 bases at V and 8 bases at J, with 13 bases between. The CDR3, as DNA: TGTGCCAGCAGGGGGACATTTCAGGGGGAGCTGTTTTTT. Amino acid sequence: CASRGTFQGELFF.

The chain couples TRBV16 to TRBJ2-7; the D is unclear. The V end lost 4 bases, the J end lost 5 bases, and 9 bases lay between the germline ends. The CDR3 totals 12 residues. Germline CDR1 and CDR2: KGHSY and FQNENV. The CDR3 loop is CASSLPLDEQYF. In DNA form, the CDR3 reads TGTGCCAGCAGCCTTCCCTTAGACGAGCAGTACTTC.

The gene calls are TRBV7-8 and TRBJ1-1; D possibly corresponds to TRBD1 (5 bases). The CDR3 length is 13 residues. Per germline, CDR1 SGHVS and CDR2 FQNEAQ. The ends were cut back, 5 bases at V and 5 bases at J, with 12 bases in the middle. The CDR3 DNA follows: TGTGCCAGCAGCGTCGAACGGGGGACTGAAGCTTTCTTT. Its protein is CASSVERGTEAFF.

V is TRBV10-2 and J is TRBJ2-1; TRBD2 matches 15 bases. The CDR3 runs to 19 residues. Germline V gene lookup returns CDR1 WSHSY and CDR2 SAAADI. Losses at the gene ends were 1 base for V and 5 bases for J; bases not matched to a gene: 9. In DNA, the CDR3 is TGCGCCAGCAGTGAGTACGGGACTAGCGGGAGGAGTCTGAACAATGAGCAGTTCTTC. Protein sequence: CASSEYGTSGRSLNNEQFF.

The chain joins TRBV15 to TRBJ1-4; 10 bases agree with TRBD1. After removal of 5 bases from V and 8 bases from J, the junction contained 8 bases not matched to a gene. The CDR3 runs 15 residues. Germline V gives CDR1 LNHNV, CDR2 YYDKDF (reference sequence). The CDR3 bases are TGTGCCACCAGCGGTCGGACAGGGGGTTACGAAAAACTGTTTTTT. Translation: CATSGRTGGYEKLFF.

In its sample, this clone was seen once. The chain joins TRBV28 to TRBJ1-2; TRBD1 matches 7 bases. In germline, CDR1 is MDHEN, CDR2 SYDVKM. This CDR3 contains 14 residues. The V and J ends lost 6 bases and 4 bases, in that order; junction bases with no gene match: 8. CDR3 loop: CASRPGQLSYGYTF. The CDR3 nucleotides read TGTGCCAGCAGACCGGGACAGCTTTCCTATGGCTACACCTTC.

The chain combines TRBV5-6 with TRBJ1-6; D remains unclear. The CDR3 has 15 amino acids. The V end lost 2 bases, the J end lost 6 bases, and 12 bases lay between the germline ends. Germline V lookup: CDR1 SGHDT, CDR2 YYEEEE. CDR3 DNA: TGTGCCAGCAGCTTTCTGCGCACTTCTAATTCACCCCTCCACTTT. Translating gives CASSFLRTSNSPLHF.

J is TRBJ2-5 and V is TRBV7-7; 16 nucleotides line up with TRBD2. Trimming at V came to 6 bases and at J to 5 bases, leaving 3 bases not matched to a gene. This CDR3 spans 15 amino acids. Germline V gene lookup returns CDR1 SSHAT and CDR2 FNYEAQ (reference sequence). The CDR3 sequence is CASRPGLAGGETQYF. DNA of the CDR3: TGTGCCAGCAGACCGGGACTAGCGGGAGGGGAGACCCAGTACTTC.

The CDR3 sequence is CASTSGTGGGNTIYF. CDR3 DNA: TGCGCCAGCACCTCAGGGACAGGGGGTGGAAACACCATATATTTT. The chain is built from TRBV10-2 and TRBJ1-3; 11 nucleotides align to TRBD1. The CDR3 consists of 15 residues. Per the germline V gene, CDR1 is WSHSY and CDR2 is SAAADI. Losses at the gene ends were 7 bases for V and 3 bases for J; bases not matched to a gene: 5.

The chain employs TRBV19 and TRBJ2-5; a possible D gene is TRBD2 (6 bases). Trimming removed 5 bases from V and 4 bases from J, with 11 bases in between. The CDR3 has 13 amino acids. Germline CDR1 reads LNHDA; CDR2 reads SQIVND (reference sequence). CDR3 bases: TGTGCCAGTAGTCGACTGGAGGGAGAGACCCAGTACTTC. Translated: CASSRLEGETQYF.

The chain joins TRBV2 to TRBJ1-6; 9 bases align to TRBD1. Germline trimming cut 5 bases from V and 7 bases from J; bases unmatched to any gene: 3. Looked up from germline, CDR1 is SNHLY and CDR2 is FYNNEI. The CDR3 runs 14 residues. CDR3 sequence reads: CASSPGTGNSPLHF. DNA for the CDR3: TGTGCCAGCAGTCCCGGGACAGGGAATTCACCCCTCCACTTT.

This clone has a single count. The genes are TRBV18 and TRBJ1-6; 9 bases match TRBD1. The length of the CDR3 is 14 residues. The germline CDR1 and CDR2 sequences are KGHSH and LQKENI. Trimming took 2 bases from V and 11 from J; bases not matched to a gene: 4. The CDR3 DNA reads TGTGCCAGCTCACCAGGACAGGGGTTAGCACCCCTCCACTTT. Translating gives CASSPGQGLAPLHF.

J is TRBJ2-5 and V is TRBV9, with a tentative D call TRBD2 (5 bases). CDR1 SGDLS and CDR2 YYNGEE come from the germline V gene. Trimming took 0 bases from V and 3 from J, leaving 12 bases between them. The CDR3 sequence is 15 residues long. The CDR3 DNA follows: TGTGCCAGCAGCGTAGCCGGGATACTAAAAGAGACCCAGTACTTC. The encoded protein is CASSVAGILKETQYF.

This clone was observed once. V gene TRBV18 combines with J gene TRBJ1-2; D gene uncertain. The CDR3 covers 12 residues. Germline V lookup: CDR1 KGHSH, CDR2 LQKENI. The V end was cut by 6 bases, the J end by 8 bases, with 13 bases between. The CDR3 DNA reads as TGTGCCAGCTCCCCCTTCTCTGAGGGCTACACCTTC. Its protein is CASSPFSEGYTF.

This clone occurred once. The chain joins TRBV7-2 to TRBJ2-7; TRBD2 matches 9 bases. Per the germline V gene, CDR1 is SGHTA and CDR2 is FQGNSA. CDR3 length equals 15 residues. J lost 3 bases, V lost 3 bases, and 6 bases had no gene match. The CDR3: CASSFRAGGDYEQYF. CDR3 DNA: TGTGCCAGCAGCTTCAGAGCGGGAGGAGACTACGAGCAGTACTTC.

The CDR3 sequence is CASSLTGGPGPQHF. CDR3 in DNA: TGTGCCAGCAGTTTAACAGGGGGCCCCGGGCCCCAGCATTTT. This chain connects TRBV27 to TRBJ1-5; TRBD1 matches 9 bases. The CDR3 has 14 amino acids. Trimming at V came to 2 bases and at J to 9 bases, leaving 5 bases not matched to a gene. Germline CDR1 reads MNHEY; CDR2 reads SMNVEV (reference sequence).